Here is one TCR beta chain with its context. These data belong to a study of OX40 agonist ivuxolimab in advanced cancers. Background on the study: Ivuxolimab, which is an agonistic anti-OX40 (CD134) antibody, was administered to the patients. Dose-escalation patients were diagnosed with hepatocellular carcinoma, melanoma, renal cell cancer or head and neck cancer. Two patients with cutaneous melanoma and one with hepatocellular carcinoma, three in total, showed partial responses.

Germline V lookup: CDR1 SSHAT, CDR2 FNYEAQ (reference sequence). The CDR3 loop spans 15 amino acids. V lost 7 bases and J lost 0, with 15 bases in between. The method was immunoSEQ multiplex PCR; TCRdb's version includes in-frame clones alone and lacks a portion of them. The sample gives fewer than 50,000 clones, more than 70% of which show up once; about 16% is in the top ten. The sequencing used CD4+ or CD8+ T cells sorted from blood, collected in a trial of the OX40 agonist ivuxolimab. The chain uses TRBV7-7 and TRBJ1-1; no definite D call. This TCR came from an adult with an advanced solid tumor such as melanoma, head and neck, liver or kidney cancer. The CDR3 sequence: CASTPLMGLNTEAFF. The CDR3 DNA follows: TGTGCCAGCACCCCCCTTATGGGGTTGAACACTGAAGCTTTCTTT.